The present T cell receptor (beta chain) was sequenced within a study of response to subunit inactivated influenza vaccine. Broader study findings: Only a handful of new T cells, the authors suggested, are recruited with each seasonal influenza vaccination.

The CDR3 length is 15 residues. V was pared by 1 base and J by 4 bases, with 12 bases between. Germline CDR1 is PRHDT and CDR2 is FYEKMQ (reference sequence). TCRdb reprocessed the RT-PCR reads with MiXCR, giving one entry per CDR3 protein. The repertoire holds roughly 570,000 distinct CDR3 sequences, with around 13% as singletons. Concerning this clonotype: Its antigen is unknown.

The sequencing here drew on PBMCs from blood, taken roughly 6 weeks after vaccination. This chain uses TRBV13 with TRBJ2-3; D is uncertain. The clonotype was recovered from a man aged 50 to 60 who received an inactivated influenza vaccine. Here the CDR3 DNA reads TGTGCCAGCAGCTTAGTAAAGGTTGGACCAGATACGCAGTATTTT. Its protein product is CASSLVKVGPDTQYF.